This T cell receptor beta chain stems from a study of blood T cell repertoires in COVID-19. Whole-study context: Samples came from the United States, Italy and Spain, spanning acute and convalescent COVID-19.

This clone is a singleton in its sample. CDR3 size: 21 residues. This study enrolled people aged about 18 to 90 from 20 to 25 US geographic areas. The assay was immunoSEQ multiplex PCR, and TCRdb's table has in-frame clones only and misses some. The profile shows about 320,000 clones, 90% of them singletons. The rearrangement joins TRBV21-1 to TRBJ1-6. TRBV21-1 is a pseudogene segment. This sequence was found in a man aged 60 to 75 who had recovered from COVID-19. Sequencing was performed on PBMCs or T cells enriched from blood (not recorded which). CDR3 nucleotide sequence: TGTGCCAGCAGCAACCTCCGGGGGGTCAGAAAAAATAGCTCCTATAATTCACCCCTCCACTTT. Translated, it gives CASSNLRGVRKNSSYNSPLHF.